This T cell receptor (beta chain) was observed in a study of CD8 T cells in Susac syndrome. When the RNA was reverse transcribed, random hexamers were used with an input of about 0.5 to 1 ug. The TCR beta CDR3 was amplified by immunoSEQ multiplex PCR across 54 Vbeta, 13 Jbeta. TCRdb itself ran the immunoSEQ multiplex PCR reads through MiXCR, one entry per CDR3 protein. The repertoire holds about 190,000 distinct CDR3 sequences, with around 93% as singletons. The authors sequenced TCR beta from blood CD8+ and CD4+ T cells. Healthy donors constituted the control group, matched for age and sex. Negative magnetic isolation gave CD8+ and CD4+ cells; FACS enriched CD8+ TEMRA. Germline-derived CDR1 and CDR2 are MNHNS and SASEGT. With V trimmed by 11 bases and J by 5 bases, 8 bases remained unmatched. This CDR3 spans 13 amino acids.

This sequence was found in a human donor in good health. V is TRBV6-1 and J is TRBJ2-2, with 7 positions matching TRBD2. Sequenced material: CD4+ T cells from PBMCs. CDR3 bases: TGTGCCCATGCAGGACTAGAAACCGGGGAGCTGTTTTTT. This codes for CAHAGLETGELFF.